This T cell receptor (beta chain) comes out of a study of OX40 agonist ivuxolimab in advanced cancers. Study summary: Having had anti-PD-1, anti-PD-L1 or anti-CTLA-4 therapy before was allowed, and under 50% had some. Study observations and caveats: Expanded clones were, on average, more numerous in CD8+ T cells than in CD4+.

V was pared by 3 bases and J by 0 bases, with 12 bases between. The CDR3 extends over 16 amino acids. Germline CDR1 reads LNHDA; CDR2 reads SQIVND (reference sequence). Concerning this clone: Its cognate antigen is unknown.

Individuals having autoimmune disease history or systemic immunosuppression were not enrolled. The study sampled blood at baseline, cycle 4 day 1, and cycle 7 day 1. Using immunoSEQ multiplex PCR, the repertoire was profiled, and TCRdb retains in-frame clones only, with some absent. This sample yields 53,000 or so clones, of which around nine tenths are seen a single time; approximately 1.6% belongs to the top ten. The specimen comprised CD4+ or CD8+ T cells sorted from blood, sampled in a trial of the OX40 agonist ivuxolimab. This chain joins TRBV19 and TRBJ1-5, with D perhaps matching TRBD1 (5 bases). This sequence was found in an adult with an advanced solid tumor such as melanoma, head and neck, liver or kidney cancer. The CDR3: CASSIQGGYSNQPQHF. CDR3 nucleotides: TGTGCCAGTAGTATCCAGGGTGGGTATAGCAATCAGCCCCAGCATTTT.